This T cell receptor (beta chain) was identified during a study of shared clonotypes between healthy human individuals. V lost 5 bases and J lost 4; bases outside the gene matches: 5. The CDR3 spans 14 residues. The germline V gene has CDR1 SGHRS and CDR2 YFSETQ. Findings and limits, study-wide: All-four-donor shared clonotypes had higher generation probabilities than non-shared clonotypes did.

As to this clone: The antigen is undetermined.

Assay: immunoSEQ multiplex PCR; the TCRdb copy retains only in-frame clones and omits some. Of 2 million to 2.5 million clones detected, more than 85% appear once; the ten largest clones hold 0.39%. The gene calls are TRBV5-1 and TRBJ2-3; 9 positions agree with TRBD1. Sequencing used naive CD4+ T cells from PBMCs. The sample's subset: CD45RA+ positively selected. This TCR was recovered from a man younger than 35 in good health. Some clones in this sample may be carry-over from other donors' samples. The chain's CDR3 is CASREGQGADTQYF. CDR3 DNA sequence: TGCGCCAGCAGGGAGGGACAGGGTGCAGATACGCAGTATTTT.